This is a list of T cell receptor beta chains from one sample in a study of shared clonotypes between healthy human individuals. Assay used: immunoSEQ multiplex PCR; TCRdb lists only in-frame clones, some missing. The sample consists of fewer than 2.5 million clones, more than 85% of them appearing once. Sequenced material: naive CD4+ T cells from PBMCs. The receptors come from a young man in good health. Some clones in this sample may be carry-over from other donors' samples. Each CDR3 is given with its conserved first and last residue. The D gene is left open where the match is weak. Size is omitted from some rows. Given values are once, few, many or a class for expanded clones.

TRBV5-1,-,14,TRBJ1-1,TRBD1,TGCGCCAGCAGCTTCAAGACAGGGGGGACTGAAGCTTTCTTT,CASSFKTGGTEAFF
TRBV5-1,-,16,TRBJ2-1,-,TGCGCCAGCAGCCCCAAGACAGGTGGGACCTACAATGAGCAGTTCTTC,CASSPKTGGTYNEQFF
TRBV30,-,14,TRBJ2-1,TRBD1,TGTGCCTGGAGTGCGGGACAGGGGAAACATGAGCAGTTCTTC,CAWSAGQGKHEQFF
TRBV5-1,-,16,TRBJ1-4,-,TGCGCCAGCAGCTTGGGAGGGGCTTTCCTTAATGAAAAACTGTTTTTT,CASSLGGAFLNEKLFF
TRBV28,few,13,TRBJ1-1,-,TGTGCCAGCAGAGCAGGTTCCCCCACTGAAGCTTTCTTT,CASRAGSPTEAFF
TRBV5-4,-,16,TRBJ1-2,-,TGTGCCAGCAGCTTCAGCAGCTCCACTATTATGGGAGGCTACACCTTC,CASSFSSSTIMGGYTF
TRBV5-4,-,14,TRBJ1-2,-,TGTGCCAGCACCCTGGGCCCACTGGAGGAAGGCTACACCTTC,CASTLGPLEEGYTF
TRBV9,-,15,TRBJ2-3,-,TGTGCCAGCAGCGTAGCAGGCGCGAGCACAGATACGCAGTATTTT,CASSVAGASTDTQYF
TRBV5-4,-,11,TRBJ2-1,-,TGTGCCAGCAGCACTAACAATGAGCAGTTCTTC,CASSTNNEQFF
TRBV28,-,14,TRBJ1-5,TRBD1,TGTGCCAGCAGTTACACAGGGGACAATCAGCCCCAGCATTTT,CASSYTGDNQPQHF
TRBV9,once,18,TRBJ2-5,TRBD2,TGTGCCAGCAGCGTAGCGGCTAGCGGGGGGGGACTCCAAGAGACCCAGTACTTC,CASSVAASGGGLQETQYF
TRBV5-6,once,15,TRBJ1-1,TRBD1,TGTGCCAGCAGCTTAAAACAGGGGCTGGTGACTGAAGCTTTCTTT,CASSLKQGLVTEAFF
TRBV19,once,18,TRBJ1-5,-,TGTGCCAGTAGTATACTTACGACAGGCCTTGATAGCAATCAGCCCCAGCATTTT,CASSILTTGLDSNQPQHF
TRBV6-9,-,15,TRBJ1-2,-,TGTGCCAGCAGTTACTACGTGGGTTCCTTCTATGGCTACACCTTC,CASSYYVGSFYGYTF
TRBV19,-,16,TRBJ1-1,-,TGTGCCAGTAGTAGGGGTCTCTGGATGGAGAACACTGAAGCTTTCTTT,CASSRGLWMENTEAFF
TRBV6-1,-,13,TRBJ2-3,-,TGTGCCAGCAAGATGCGGGGCACAGATACGCAGTATTTT,CASKMRGTDTQYF
TRBV28,-,15,TRBJ1-1,-,TGTGCCAGCAGCCCCCCCTTAAGGGGGGGCACTGAAGCTTTCTTT,CASSPPLRGGTEAFF
TRBV27,-,14,TRBJ1-2,-,TGTGCCACCGCCCCGGCGGGGAGAAACTATGGCTACACCTTC,CATAPAGRNYGYTF
TRBV10-3,-,16,TRBJ2-2,TRBD1,TGTGCCATCAGGGAGTCGGGACAGCTAAACACCGGGGAGCTGTTTTTT,CAIRESGQLNTGELFF
TRBV7-2,-,15,TRBJ2-1,TRBD2,TGTGCCAGCAGCTTAGGACTAGCACAAAACAATGAGCAGTTCTTC,CASSLGLAQNNEQFF
TRBV5-1,-,14,TRBJ1-4,-,TGCGCCAGCAGTATTGCAGCAACTAATGAAAAACTGTTTTTT,CASSIAATNEKLFF
TRBV7-9,-,16,TRBJ2-6,-,TGTGCCAGCAGCTTAGCGTGGAGGTCTGGGGCCAACGTCCTGACTTTC,CASSLAWRSGANVLTF
TRBV6-1,-,13,TRBJ2-3,TRBD1,TGTGCCAGCAGCGGACAGGGGGGAGATACGCAGTATTTT,CASSGQGGDTQYF
TRBV18,-,14,TRBJ2-3,-,TGTGCCAGCTCACCAATGCCCGCAGGAGATACGCAGTATTTT,CASSPMPAGDTQYF
TRBV10-3,-,14,TRBJ2-1,TRBD2,TGTGCCATCACCCCTAGCGGAGACTACAATGAGCAGTTCTTC,CAITPSGDYNEQFF
TRBV7-9,-,13,TRBJ2-7,-,TGTGCCAGCAGCCCACTGTTATCCTACGAGCAGTACTTC,CASSPLLSYEQYF